A single sample is the source of the 7 T cell receptor beta chains below, sequenced in a study of cytomegalovirus exposure and HLA in healthy donors. PCR was performed using 60 Vbeta and 13 Jbeta primers. This table comes from immunoSEQ multiplex PCR, and its TCRdb copy is limited to in-frame clones, with some not included. The sample includes about 190,000 clones, 65% to 90% of them seen just once. The sequenced material came from PBMCs. The receptors here all came from a man between 40 and 49 years old in good health and CMV-seropositive.

The chain uses TRBV19 and TRBJ2-5; possibly TRBD1 for D (6 bases). In germline, CDR1 is LNHDA, CDR2 SQIVND (reference sequence). Trimming cost V 4 bases and J 6 bases, with 15 bases left between them. This CDR3 spans 14 amino acids. The CDR3 DNA sequence: TGTGCCAGTAGTAGCCGGGACACCCTACAGACCCAGTACTTC. Its protein is CASSSRDTLQTQYF.

The chain carries TRBV28 and TRBJ1-2; a possible D gene is TRBD1 (6 bases). The CDR3 covers 15 residues. With 6 bases removed from V and 2 bases from J, the gap between germline ends came to 16 bases. CDR1 and CDR2 from the germline V gene are MDHEN and SYDVKM. Here the CDR3 reads CASSLTGGGNYGYTF. The CDR3 bases are TGTGCCAGCAGCCTGACAGGTGGGGGCAACTATGGCTACACCTTC.

CDR3 bases: TGTGCCAGCAGCTCAAGACAGGACCCCACAGATACGCAGTATTTT. Its translation: CASSSRQDPTDTQYF. V usage is TRBV7-3 and J usage is TRBJ2-3; D might be TRBD1 (6 bases). Trimming took 4 bases from V and 2 from J, leaving 13 bases between them. There are 15 residues in the CDR3. Germline lookup yields CDR1 SGHTA and CDR2 FQGTGA.

This clone was found once. The chain is built from TRBV11-2 and TRBJ2-5, with TRBD2 matching 9 bases. CDR1 is SGHAT, CDR2 FQNNGV, per germline. CDR3 size: 15 residues. V lost 5 bases and J lost 10; bases outside the gene matches: 14. The CDR3 region is CASSPLGSGGASQYF. In DNA, the CDR3 is TGTGCCAGCAGCCCCCTGGGTAGCGGGGGAGCGAGCCAGTACTTC.

This sequence joins TRBV2 and TRBJ2-1; D call uncertain. CDR3 length equals 15 residues. Trimming took off 6 bases at V and 1 base at J, with 13 bases between the two ends. Germline CDR1 reads SNHLY; CDR2 reads FYNNEI. The CDR3 nucleotides are TGTGCCAGCAGATCAGGTTTTCGGTCCTACAATGAGCAGTTCTTC. Its protein product is CASRSGFRSYNEQFF.

The chain uses TRBV5-1 and TRBJ1-2; 9 positions match TRBD1. CDR1 and CDR2 from the germline V gene are SGHRS and YFSETQ. This CDR3 contains 14 residues. V trimming: 5 bases; J trimming: 1 base; junction bases outside the gene matches: 3. The CDR3 region is CASRPGQGNYGYTF. The CDR3 DNA follows: TGCGCCAGCAGACCGGGACAGGGTAACTATGGCTACACCTTC.

This clone was found a few times. This chain connects TRBV7-8 to TRBJ2-5; 10 bases match TRBD1. The J call may not be correct, given that the DNA end is closer to TRBJ2-7. CDR1 SGHVS and CDR2 FQNEAQ come from the germline V gene. This CDR3 is 15 amino acids long. The CDR3 DNA is TGTGCCAGCAGCTTTGGGGACAGGGGATGGAACGAGCAGTACTTC. This encodes CASSFGDRGWNEQYF.